This TCR beta chain derives from a study of blood T cell repertoires in COVID-19. Study summary: From the United States, Italy and Spain came samples of acute and convalescent COVID-19. T cells, B-cell-depleted T cells, or PBMCs supplied cDNA or gDNA.

Per the authors' pipeline: Quantification of nucleated cells was approximated via reference gene primer amplification. Only in-frame clones appear in the TCRdb table, and some are missing; sequencing was by immunoSEQ multiplex PCR. The V and J calls and clone size are taken from that table; D and trimming were inferred from the DNA. The repertoire holds fewer than 35,000 clones, with around 80% as singletons. Sample: peripheral blood. This TCR derives from a human donor in a cohort sampled during active COVID-19.

Here the CDR3 reads CASSQVSGGQETQYF. The CDR3 DNA reads as TGCGCCAGCAGCCAAGTTAGCGGGGGCCAAGAGACCCAGTACTTC. J is TRBJ2-5 and V is TRBV4-3; TRBD2 matches at 9 bases. Germline CDR1 reads LGHNA; CDR2 reads YSLEER. V lost 1 base and J lost 1; bases outside the gene matches: 1. The CDR3 extends over 15 amino acids.